The 29 T cell receptor beta chains in this list originate from one sample, sequenced in a study of T cell changes during pregnancy in multiple sclerosis. The assay was immunoSEQ multiplex PCR, and TCRdb's table has in-frame clones only and misses some. The repertoire holds approximately 46,000 clones, with around 91% as singletons. The specimen comprised peripheral blood, sampled after pregnancy. These receptors all stem from a female donor in good health, enrolled as a control in a pregnancy study.

The chain is built from TRBV27 and TRBJ1-1; D gene uncertain. Between the trimmed V and J ends, which lost 2 bases and 0 bases, there was a span of 4 bases. The CDR3 length is 13 residues. The germline V gene has CDR1 MNHEY and CDR2 SMNVEV (reference sequence). The CDR3 region has the DNA TGTGCCAGCAGTTTAAGCTTGAACACTGAAGCTTTCTTT. Encoded protein: CASSLSLNTEAFF.

This chain's CDR3 is CASSLTTQGAGNEQFF. CDR3 DNA: TGTGCCAGCAGCTTAACGACACAGGGGGCTGGGAATGAGCAGTTCTTC. This sequence joins TRBV7-3 and TRBJ2-1; 9 bases line up with TRBD1. The CDR3 consists of 16 residues. CDR1 is SGHTA, CDR2 FQGTGA, per germline. The junction had 7 bases not matched to a gene; V was cut back by 0 bases and J by 7 bases.

The chain employs TRBV5-1 and TRBJ2-7, with 9 bases matching TRBD2. This CDR3 has 16 residues. Germline V gives CDR1 SGHRS, CDR2 YFSETQ. J lost 1 base, V lost 7 bases, and 12 bases had no gene match. The CDR3 DNA reads as TGCGCCAGCGGGGGGGGTAGCGGGAGCTCTTCCTACGAGCAGTACTTC. It is translated as CASGGGSGSSSYEQYF.

This clone was recorded once. The chain couples TRBV5-5 to TRBJ2-7; 9 bases map to TRBD2. Germline assignment: CDR1 SGHKS and CDR2 YYEKEE (reference sequence). Losses at the gene ends were 3 bases for V and 7 bases for J; bases not matched to a gene: 8. CDR3 length: 14 amino acids. The CDR3 coding sequence is TGTGCCAGCAGCTGGGGACTAGCCTTGGGTGAGCAGTACTTC. It codes for CASSWGLALGEQYF.

This chain uses TRBV28 with TRBJ1-1; maybe TRBD1 (6 bases). This CDR3 has 15 residues. The germline V gene has CDR1 MDHEN and CDR2 SYDVKM. V was clipped by 7 bases and J by 4 bases, with 19 bases between them. Written as DNA, the CDR3 is TGTGCCAGCACCTTCGGGGGGCAGGGAGGCACTGAAGCTTTCTTT. Translation: CASTFGGQGGTEAFF.

The rearrangement joins TRBV19 to TRBJ2-7; D gene uncertain. The CDR3 is 15 residues long. Trimming took 3 bases from V and 0 from J, leaving 12 bases between them. The germline gives CDR1 LNHDA, CDR2 SQIVND (reference sequence). CDR3: CASSMNSRTSYEQYF. In nucleotides, the CDR3 is TGTGCCAGTAGTATGAACAGCCGTACCTCCTACGAGCAGTACTTC.

The rearrangement uses TRBV28 and TRBJ1-2, with 9 bases identical to TRBD1. The CDR3 is made up of 17 amino acids. The J segment lost 2 bases and the V segment lost 7 bases, leaving 14 bases of the junction unmatched. Germline V CDR1 and CDR2: MDHEN, SYDVKM. CDR3 sequence reads: CASNVGTGRGWNYGYTF. CDR3 sequence (DNA): TGTGCCAGCAATGTAGGGACAGGGAGAGGGTGGAACTATGGCTACACCTTC.

This clone was found once. The rearrangement joins TRBV5-1 to TRBJ1-2; D is uncertain. CDR1 is SGHRS, CDR2 YFSETQ, per germline. This CDR3 has 12 residues. Trimming shortened V by 3 bases and J by 7 bases, and 10 bases separated the two germline ends. CDR3 sequence (DNA): TGCGCCAGCAGCTCCGACAAAATTGGCTACACCTTC. Protein sequence: CASSSDKIGYTF.

V and J are TRBV5-1 and TRBJ1-1; the match to TRBD1 covers 8 bases. Germline V lookup: CDR1 SGHRS, CDR2 YFSETQ. Trimming removed 2 bases from V and 1 base from J; junction bases left unmatched: 4. The CDR3 loop spans 15 amino acids. The CDR3, as DNA: TGCGCCAGCAGCTTATACGGACAGGGGAACACTGAAGCTTTCTTT. Its protein is CASSLYGQGNTEAFF.

As regards this clone: One junction end disagrees with the germline gene, perhaps due to a read error. The chain employs TRBV7-9 and TRBJ1-1; the match to TRBD1 covers 8 bases. Germline CDR1 is SEHNR and CDR2 is FQNEAQ (reference sequence). The CDR3 covers 16 residues. CDR3 protein: CASSLGQGAGNPEAFF. The CDR3 nucleotides are TGTGCCAGCAGCTTAGGGCAGGGGGCAGGGAACCCTGAAGCTTTCTTT.

The CDR3 DNA follows: TGTGCCAGCAGCCGGACAGGGGACTATGGCTACACCTTC. Encoded protein: CASSRTGDYGYTF. The V gene is TRBV6-5, the J gene TRBJ1-2, with 9 positions matching TRBD1. The germline V gene encodes CDR1 MNHEY and CDR2 SVGAGI. The CDR3 contains 13 residues. J lost 3 bases, V lost 6 bases, and 2 bases had no gene match.

This chain uses TRBV28 with TRBJ1-5, with TRBD1 identical over 8 bases. The J segment lost 6 bases and the V segment lost 6 bases, leaving 13 bases of the junction unmatched. CDR1 and CDR2 from the germline V gene are MDHEN and SYDVKM. The CDR3 extends over 16 amino acids. In DNA form, the CDR3 reads TGTGCCAGCAGCCCACGCAGGGGGCGATTTCGTCAGCCCCAGCATTTT. This translates into CASSPRRGRFRQPQHF.

The chain combines TRBV25-1 with TRBJ2-1; TRBD2 might be the D (6 bases). Germline V lookup: CDR1 MGHDK, CDR2 SYGVNS. This CDR3 has 12 residues. V gave up 8 bases and J gave up 10 bases, with 15 bases separating them. The DNA for the CDR3 is TGTGCCAGCCGCCGCCCTAGCGAAGAGCAGTTCTTC. Protein: CASRRPSEEQFF. Filled out from reference TRBV25-1 and TRBJ2-1, the complete variable domain reads EADIYQTPRYLVIGTGKKITLECSQTMGHDKMYWYQQDPGMELHLIHYSYGVNSTEKGDLSSESTVSRIRTEHFPLTLESARPSHTSQYLCASRRPSEEQFFGPGTRLTVL.

The rearrangement uses TRBV6-4 and TRBJ2-2; D possibly corresponds to TRBD1 (6 bases). The germline V and J ends were trimmed by 2 bases and 5 bases, with 6 bases remaining between them. The CDR3 is 13 residues long. Germline CDR1 and CDR2: MRHNA and SNTAGT. In nucleotides, the CDR3 is TGTGCCAGCAGTGACGGACAGACCGGGGAGCTGTTTTTT. It is translated as CASSDGQTGELFF.

This chain joins TRBV6-5 and TRBJ2-7; possibly TRBD1 for D (6 bases). This CDR3 comprises 15 residues. Per germline, CDR1 MNHEY and CDR2 SVGAGI. Trimming pared 5 bases from V and 3 bases from J, leaving 17 bases between. This CDR3 is CASSPGTKTFYEQYF. CDR3 nucleotide sequence: TGTGCCAGCAGTCCTGGGACAAAAACCTTCTACGAGCAGTACTTC.

The chain employs TRBV6-1 and TRBJ2-5; TRBD2 matches 7 bases. The length of the CDR3 is 13 residues. Germline V gene sequence: CDR1 MNHNS, CDR2 SASEGT. The V segment lost 3 bases and the J segment 4 bases; nucleotides outside the gene matches: 2. CDR3 residues: CASSDSGAETQYF. The CDR3 DNA follows: TGTGCCAGCAGTGACAGCGGGGCAGAGACCCAGTACTTC.

This clone was observed a few times. The chain uses TRBV9 and TRBJ1-2; possible D gene TRBD1, 6 bases. This CDR3 spans 16 amino acids. Trimming stripped 3 bases from V and 4 bases from J, with 19 bases between. Germline V gene sequence: CDR1 SGDLS, CDR2 YYNGEE. CDR3 residues: CASSAGGVGQFYGYTF. Written as DNA, the CDR3 is TGTGCCAGCAGCGCGGGGGGGGTCGGACAGTTCTATGGCTACACCTTC.

V and J are TRBV25-1 and TRBJ2-5; maybe TRBD2 (7 bases). From germline, CDR1 is MGHDK and CDR2 SYGVNS. This CDR3 spans 13 amino acids. With 8 bases removed from V and 5 bases from J, the gap between germline ends came to 15 bases. The CDR3 loop is CASGGAGWETQYF. Here the CDR3 DNA reads TGTGCCAGCGGGGGGGCAGGGTGGGAGACCCAGTACTTC.

The rearrangement uses TRBV29-1 and TRBJ1-2; D call uncertain. V was cut by 3 bases and J by 5 bases, with 16 bases left in between. Looked up from germline, CDR1 is SQVTM and CDR2 is ANQGSEA. The CDR3 length is 14 residues. The CDR3 protein is CSVEARGVKYGYTF. The DNA for the CDR3 is TGCAGCGTTGAGGCCCGCGGAGTTAAATATGGCTACACCTTC.

The chain links TRBV2 to TRBJ2-7; 13 bases agree with TRBD2. V was pared by 5 bases and J by 2 bases, with 3 bases of the junction left unmatched. The CDR3 sequence is 15 residues long. CDR1 and CDR2 from the germline V gene are SNHLY and FYNNEI. The CDR3 protein is CASSWTSGRPYEQYF. CDR3 in DNA: TGTGCCAGCAGTTGGACTAGCGGGAGACCCTACGAGCAGTACTTC.

This chain connects TRBV21-1 to TRBJ2-7; the table's D call TRBD2 went unverified against the DNA. TRBV21-1 is shown as a pseudogene. This CDR3 region has 16 residues. For the CDR3, the DNA is TGTGCCAGCAGCAAGGGACTAGCGGGAATCCCCTACGAGCAGTACTTC. Residues: CASSKGLAGIPYEQYF.

The chain joins TRBV9 to TRBJ2-1; a possible D gene is TRBD1 (6 bases). Trimming took off 3 bases at V and 2 bases at J, with 9 bases between the two ends. The CDR3 runs 14 residues. Germline V CDR1 and CDR2: SGDLS, YYNGEE. CDR3 DNA sequence: TGTGCCAGCAGCGCGACAGGTGCCTACAATGAGCAGTTCTTC. This translates into CASSATGAYNEQFF.

The gene calls are TRBV6-4 and TRBJ2-2; 11 bases fit TRBD1. This CDR3 comprises 16 residues. The V and J ends lost 0 bases and 3 bases, in that order; junction bases with no gene match: 0. Per germline, CDR1 MRHNA and CDR2 SNTAGT. The CDR3 DNA reads TGTGCCAGCAGTGACTCGGACAGGGGGCACACCGGGGAGCTGTTTTTT. This encodes CASSDSDRGHTGELFF.

This chain uses TRBV5-1 with TRBJ1-1; 7 bases are a match to TRBD1. The CDR3 extends over 14 amino acids. CDR1 and CDR2 (germline): SGHRS, YFSETQ. J was trimmed by 7 bases and V by 5 bases; bases with no gene match: 11. The CDR3 here is CASSHSRGLGEAFF. In DNA, the CDR3 is TGCGCCAGCAGTCACTCTAGGGGGCTGGGTGAAGCTTTCTTT.

The genes are TRBV9 and TRBJ2-1; TRBD2 aligns across 7 bases. V trimming: 3 bases; J trimming: 0 bases; junction bases outside the gene matches: 6. The CDR3 is made up of 16 amino acids. In germline, CDR1 is SGDLS, CDR2 YYNGEE. CDR3 sequence reads: CASSGEGGVSYNEQFF. The CDR3 DNA reads TGTGCCAGCAGCGGGGAGGGAGGCGTCTCCTACAATGAGCAGTTCTTC.

J is TRBJ2-7 and V is TRBV7-2; 9 nucleotides line up with TRBD2. This CDR3 has 18 amino acids. Germline loops: CDR1 SGHTA, CDR2 FQGNSA. V shed 3 bases, J shed 0 bases, and the junction held 12 bases outside the gene matches. CDR3 sequence: CASSFSRPSSGVSYEQYF. The CDR3 coding sequence is TGTGCCAGCAGCTTTAGCCGACCGTCTAGCGGGGTCTCCTACGAGCAGTACTTC.

The chain joins TRBV5-5 to TRBJ1-4; maybe TRBD1 (6 bases). Trimming pared 5 bases from V and 0 bases from J, leaving 20 bases between. Germline-derived CDR1 and CDR2 are SGHKS and YYEKEE (reference sequence). This CDR3 is built from 18 residues. CDR3 coding DNA: TGTGCCAGCAGTCAAACCGCGACAGGATTAGCAACTAATGAAAAACTGTTTTTT. Its protein is CASSQTATGLATNEKLFF.

This rearrangement joins TRBV5-1 to TRBJ1-3; no firm D call. V lost 5 bases to trimming and J lost 3 bases, with 12 bases between them. Germline assignment: CDR1 SGHRS and CDR2 YFSETQ. This CDR3 comprises 14 residues. CDR3 sequence reads: CASRSSGDGNTIYF. Here the CDR3 DNA reads TGCGCCAGCAGATCCTCCGGGGATGGAAACACCATATATTTT.

The chain combines TRBV4-1 with TRBJ2-1, with D hard to call. V was pared by 1 base and J by 6 bases, with 4 bases between. CDR3 length equals 12 residues. Germline values: CDR1 MGHRA, CDR2 YSYEKL. CDR3 DNA: TGCGCCAGCAGCCAAGCCGTCAATGAGCAGTTCTTC. This sequence encodes CASSQAVNEQFF.